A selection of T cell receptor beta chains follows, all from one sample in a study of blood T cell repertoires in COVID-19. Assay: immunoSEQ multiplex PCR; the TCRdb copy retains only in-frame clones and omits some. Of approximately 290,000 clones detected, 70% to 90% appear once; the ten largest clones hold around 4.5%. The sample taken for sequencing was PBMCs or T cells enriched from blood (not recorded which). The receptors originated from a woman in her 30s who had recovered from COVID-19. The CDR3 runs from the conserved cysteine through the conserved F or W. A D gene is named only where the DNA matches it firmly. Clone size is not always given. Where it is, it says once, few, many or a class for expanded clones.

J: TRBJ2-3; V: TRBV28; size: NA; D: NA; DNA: TGTGCCAGCAGTTTCGGGTCGGTCGTCGCAGATACGCAGTATTTT; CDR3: CASSFGSVVADTQYF
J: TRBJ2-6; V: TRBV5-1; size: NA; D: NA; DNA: TGCGCCAGCAGCTTGAGGGGCAGTACTCTCTCTGGGGCCAACGTCCTGACTTTC; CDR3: CASSLRGSTLSGANVLTF
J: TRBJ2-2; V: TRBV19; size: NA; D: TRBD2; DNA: TGTGCCAGTAGTAAGGGACTAGTGTCCGGGGAGCTGTTTTTT; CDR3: CASSKGLVSGELFF
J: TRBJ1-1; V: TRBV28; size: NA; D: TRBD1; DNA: TGTGCCAGCAGTTTGAGGGGGCCGCCAAAAGCTTTCTTT; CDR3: CASSLRGPPKAFF
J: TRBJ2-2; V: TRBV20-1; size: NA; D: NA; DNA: TGCAGTGCTAGCGGTCGCGGGGAGCTGTTTTTT; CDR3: CSASGRGELFF
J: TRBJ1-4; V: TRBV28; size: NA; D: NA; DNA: TGTGCCAGCAGTTTACCAAGGAAGGGGGACGGTAATGAAAAACTGTTTTTT; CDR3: CASSLPRKGDGNEKLFF
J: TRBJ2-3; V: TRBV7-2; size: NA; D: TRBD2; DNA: TGTGCCAGCAGCTCTAGTGTAGCGGGGCACCCAGATACGCAGTATTTT; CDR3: CASSSSVAGHPDTQYF
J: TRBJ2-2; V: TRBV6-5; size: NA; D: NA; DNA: TGTGCCAGCACCCGACCCGAAGGAGGGCCCGGGGAGCTGTTTTTT; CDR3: CASTRPEGGPGELFF
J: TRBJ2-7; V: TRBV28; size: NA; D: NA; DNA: TGTGCCAGCAGTTTGGGGACTGATTACGAGCAGTACTTC; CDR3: CASSLGTDYEQYF
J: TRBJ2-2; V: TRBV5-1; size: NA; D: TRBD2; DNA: TGCGCCAGCAGCCGCAGGGGTGGGATAGCGGGAGGAGGACACACCGGGGAGCTGTTTTTT; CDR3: CASSRRGGIAGGGHTGELFF
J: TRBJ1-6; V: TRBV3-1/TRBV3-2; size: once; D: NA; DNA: TGTGCCAGCAGCCAAGTCAGGCTGAATTCACCCCTCCACTTT; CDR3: CASSQVRLNSPLHF
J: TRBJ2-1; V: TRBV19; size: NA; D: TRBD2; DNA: TGTGCCAGTAGTCTGGGTGTGGGACTAGCGTCCTACAATGAGCAGTTCTTC; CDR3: CASSLGVGLASYNEQFF
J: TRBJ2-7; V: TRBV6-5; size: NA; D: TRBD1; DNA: TGTGCCAGCAGCGATGGGGGGACAGGCCAGAACGAGCAGTACTTC; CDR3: CASSDGGTGQNEQYF
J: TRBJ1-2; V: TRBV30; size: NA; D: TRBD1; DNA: TGTGCCTGGATGCAGGGGGCTTTCTATGGCTACACCTTC; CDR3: CAWMQGAFYGYTF